One sample yielded the 21 T cell receptor beta chains listed below, sequenced in a study of blood T cell repertoires in COVID-19. Measured with immunoSEQ multiplex PCR; TCRdb has only the in-frame clones, and not every one. Among around 200,000 clones listed, nearly 90% were seen once. Sequencing was done on a sample of peripheral blood. These receptor sequences come from a man aged 45-65 years with acute or convalescent COVID-19.

The gene calls are TRBV24-1 and TRBJ2-7; 14 bases align to TRBD2. Germline V gives CDR1 KGHDR, CDR2 SFDVKD. The CDR3 totals 14 residues. The V segment lost 6 bases and the J segment 7 bases; nucleotides outside the gene matches: 4. This CDR3 reads CATSPGLAGGEQYF. CDR3 DNA: TGTGCCACCAGTCCCGGACTAGCGGGAGGTGAGCAGTACTTC.

The chain is built from TRBV3-1 (or the pseudogene TRBV3-2) and TRBJ2-7; 8 bases fit TRBD2. The CDR3 extends over 14 amino acids. The V gene end was trimmed by 2 bases and the J gene end by 6 bases; junction bases not matched to a gene: 6. Germline V gene data show CDR1 as LGHDT and CDR2 as YNNKEL (reference sequence). This CDR3 is CASSQPGLEPEQYF. The CDR3 coding sequence is TGTGCCAGCAGCCAACCGGGACTAGAGCCCGAGCAGTACTTC.

This clone was counted once. The J gene is TRBJ1-1, the V gene TRBV14; D is unresolved. Trimming cost V 5 bases and J 0 bases, with 7 bases left between them. CDR3 length: 13 amino acids. The germline V gene encodes CDR1 SGHDN and CDR2 FVKESK. The CDR3 sequence is CASSGQVNTEAFF. Written as DNA, the CDR3 is TGTGCCAGCAGCGGGCAAGTGAACACTGAAGCTTTCTTT.

V usage is TRBV7-2 and J usage is TRBJ1-2; 9 nucleotides line up with TRBD1. This CDR3 has 15 residues. Looked up from germline, CDR1 is SGHTA and CDR2 is FQGNSA. Losses at the gene ends were 5 bases for V and 3 bases for J; bases not matched to a gene: 7. CDR3 sequence reads: CASSAPDRGYYGYTF. Written as DNA, the CDR3 is TGTGCCAGCAGCGCCCCGGACAGGGGTTACTATGGCTACACCTTC.

DNA for the CDR3: TGTGCCAGCAGACTGGACAGTTTGAACCAGCCCCAGCATTTT. This translates into CASRLDSLNQPQHF. The chain combines TRBV2 with TRBJ1-5, with D perhaps TRBD1 (6 bases). The CDR3 has 14 residues. Trimming removed 6 bases from V and 7 bases from J, with 16 bases in between. CDR1 is SNHLY and CDR2 is FYNNEI in the germline V gene.

The genes are TRBV27 and TRBJ1-2; 9 bases line up with TRBD1. The CDR3 covers 13 residues. The J segment lost 6 bases and the V segment lost 6 bases, leaving 5 bases of the junction unmatched. The germline gives CDR1 MNHEY, CDR2 SMNVEV (reference sequence). This CDR3 reads CASRSTGGNGYTF. In DNA form, the CDR3 reads TGTGCCAGCAGATCGACAGGGGGGAATGGCTACACCTTC.

The genes are TRBV27 and TRBJ2-1, with a weak D call TRBD2 (6 bases). Between the trimmed V and J ends, which lost 7 bases and 0 bases, there was a span of 10 bases. The CDR3 runs 14 residues. Germline assignment: CDR1 MNHEY and CDR2 SMNVEV (reference sequence). This CDR3 is CASNRGSSYNEQFF. CDR3 nucleotides: TGTGCCAGCAACCGGGGGAGCTCCTACAATGAGCAGTTCTTC.

CDR3 residues: CASSPRRNEQFF. The CDR3 DNA is TGTGCCAGCAGCCCCCGGAGGAATGAGCAGTTCTTC. V gene TRBV7-2 combines with J gene TRBJ2-1; D might be TRBD2 (5 bases). Deletions cut 5 bases from V and 7 bases from J, with 9 bases between. CDR1 SGHTA and CDR2 FQGNSA come from the germline V gene. The CDR3 is made up of 12 amino acids.

This sequence joins TRBV6-5 and TRBJ2-2; 7 bases are a match to TRBD2. The trim removed 7 bases at V and 5 bases at J, leaving 4 bases unmatched. The germline gives CDR1 MNHEY, CDR2 SVGAGI. The CDR3 covers 13 residues. This chain's CDR3 is CASTLSGTGELFF. The CDR3 region has the DNA TGTGCCAGCACCCTTAGCGGGACCGGGGAGCTGTTTTTT.

J is TRBJ1-2 and V is TRBV27, with TRBD1 matching 10 bases. CDR3 length: 14 amino acids. Germline V gene lookup returns CDR1 MNHEY and CDR2 SMNVEV (reference sequence). J was trimmed by 2 bases and V by 6 bases; bases with no gene match: 3. CDR3 in DNA: TGTGCCAGCAGACGACAGGGGGCCAACTATGGCTACACCTTC. It codes for CASRRQGANYGYTF.

The chain couples TRBV6-6 to TRBJ1-1; D may be TRBD1 (5 bases). The V gene lost 6 bases and the J gene lost 5 bases, with 16 bases spanning the gap. CDR1 and CDR2 from the germline V gene are MNHNY and SVGAGI (reference sequence). The CDR3 has 14 amino acids. This CDR3 reads CASRPGEGWTEAFF. Written as DNA, the CDR3 is TGTGCCAGCAGACCGGGGGAGGGGTGGACTGAAGCTTTCTTT.

This clone came up once. This chain connects TRBV28 to TRBJ1-1; 9 bases align to TRBD1. Germline V gives CDR1 MDHEN, CDR2 SYDVKM. V shed 3 bases and J 3 bases; nucleotides not matched to a gene: 8. The length of the CDR3 is 16 residues. This chain's CDR3 is CASSLGGQGMYTEAFF. As DNA, the CDR3 is TGTGCCAGCAGTTTGGGGGGACAGGGTATGTACACTGAAGCTTTCTTT.

This rearrangement joins TRBV6-5 to TRBJ2-1, with 7 bases matching TRBD1. V shed 6 bases, J shed 8 bases, and the junction held 4 bases outside the gene matches. The germline gives CDR1 MNHEY, CDR2 SVGAGI. The CDR3 covers 12 residues. The CDR3 region is CASSDRVHEQFF. As DNA, the CDR3 is TGTGCCAGCAGCGACAGGGTCCATGAGCAGTTCTTC.

This clone was observed a single time. This rearrangement joins TRBV5-5 to TRBJ1-6; 7 bases map to TRBD1. V lost 2 bases and J lost 8; bases outside the gene matches: 1. The germline gives CDR1 SGHKS, CDR2 YYEKEE (reference sequence). This CDR3 has 13 amino acids. The CDR3 here is CASSFTGDSPLHF. The CDR3 DNA is TGTGCCAGCAGCTTTACAGGGGATTCACCCCTCCACTTT. Full variable domain (missing parts from reference TRBV5-5 and TRBJ1-6): DAGVTQSPTHLIKTRGQQVTLRCSPISGHKSVSWYQQVLGQGPQFIFQYYEKEERGRGNFPDRFSARQFPNYSSELNVNALLLGDSALYLCASSFTGDSPLHFGNGTRLTVT.

DNA for the CDR3: TGCGCCAGCAGCTTGGAGGGGGGGATCACTGAAGCTTTCTTT. This codes for CASSLEGGITEAFF. The genes are TRBV5-1 and TRBJ1-1; the D gene is possibly TRBD1 (6 bases). Trimming took off 0 bases at V and 4 bases at J, with 10 bases between the two ends. From germline, CDR1 is SGHRS and CDR2 YFSETQ. The CDR3 sequence is 14 residues long.

This clone showed up just a few times. V is TRBV7-3 and J is TRBJ2-1; D ambiguous. V lost 5 bases to trimming and J lost 8 bases, with 13 bases between them. Per germline, CDR1 SGHTA and CDR2 FQGTGA. CDR3 length: 13 amino acids. In DNA, the CDR3 is TGTGCCAGCAGCCCTGCCCCTTCGGATGAGCAGTTCTTC. Amino acid sequence: CASSPAPSDEQFF.

The V call is TRBV6-1, the J call TRBJ1-2; 7 positions match TRBD1. Germline trimming cut 2 bases from V and 0 bases from J; bases unmatched to any gene: 3. The CDR3 has 15 amino acids. The germline V gene has CDR1 MNHNS and CDR2 SASEGT. The DNA for the CDR3 is TGTGCCAGCAGTGAACACAGGGGAGCTAACTATGGCTACACCTTC. Protein: CASSEHRGANYGYTF.

V gene TRBV9 combines with J gene TRBJ2-1, with 8 bases matching TRBD2. The CDR3 length is 15 residues. Losses at the gene ends were 4 bases for V and 5 bases for J; bases not matched to a gene: 8. CDR1 is SGDLS, CDR2 YYNGEE, per germline. The CDR3 region has the DNA TGTGCCAGCAGCACGCGGGGACTAGTTAACAATGAGCAGTTCTTC. Translation gives CASSTRGLVNNEQFF.

CDR3 protein: CASSATRPDSPLHF. In DNA form, the CDR3 reads TGTGCCAGCAGCGCGACACGGCCGGATTCACCCCTCCACTTT. The genes are TRBV9 and TRBJ1-6, with D hard to call. The V and J ends lost 3 bases and 8 bases respectively, with 12 bases between them. CDR1 and CDR2 (germline): SGDLS, YYNGEE. CDR3 size: 14 residues. Using reference TRBV9 and TRBJ1-6 for the parts outside the CDR3, the full variable domain is DSGVTQTPKHLITATGQRVTLRCSPRSGDLSVYWYQQSLDQGLQFLIQYYNGEERAKGNILERFSAQQFPDLHSELNLSSLELGDSALYFCASSATRPDSPLHFGNGTRLTVT.

The V gene is TRBV24-1, the J gene TRBJ2-7, with TRBD2 identical over 10 bases. The J segment lost 3 bases and the V segment lost 10 bases, leaving 5 bases of the junction unmatched. From germline, CDR1 is KGHDR and CDR2 SFDVKD. CDR3 length: 13 amino acids. CDR3 loop: CATPSGSIYEQYF. CDR3 sequence (DNA): TGTGCCACGCCTAGCGGGAGTATCTACGAGCAGTACTTC.

The sample holds one count of this clone. This chain connects TRBV19 to TRBJ1-5, with 7 nucleotides matching TRBD1. The CDR3 contains 17 residues. Germline-derived CDR1 and CDR2 are LNHDA and SQIVND (reference sequence). Unmatched junction bases numbered 14, after V lost 4 bases and J lost 5 bases. The CDR3 loop is CASSTAYPGQRYQPQHF. The CDR3 DNA reads as TGTGCCAGTAGTACAGCCTACCCGGGACAGAGATATCAGCCCCAGCATTTT.